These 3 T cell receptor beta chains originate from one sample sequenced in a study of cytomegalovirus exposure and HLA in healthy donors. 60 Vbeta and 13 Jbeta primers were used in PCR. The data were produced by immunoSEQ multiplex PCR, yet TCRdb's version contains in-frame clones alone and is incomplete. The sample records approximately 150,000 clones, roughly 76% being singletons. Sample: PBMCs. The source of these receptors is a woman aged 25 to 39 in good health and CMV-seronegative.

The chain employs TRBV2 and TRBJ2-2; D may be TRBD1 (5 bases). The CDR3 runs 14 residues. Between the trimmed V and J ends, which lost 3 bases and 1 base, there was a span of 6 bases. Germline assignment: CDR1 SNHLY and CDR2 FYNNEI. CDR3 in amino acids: CASSDRVNTGELFF. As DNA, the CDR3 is TGTGCCAGCAGTGACAGGGTGAACACCGGGGAGCTGTTTTTT.

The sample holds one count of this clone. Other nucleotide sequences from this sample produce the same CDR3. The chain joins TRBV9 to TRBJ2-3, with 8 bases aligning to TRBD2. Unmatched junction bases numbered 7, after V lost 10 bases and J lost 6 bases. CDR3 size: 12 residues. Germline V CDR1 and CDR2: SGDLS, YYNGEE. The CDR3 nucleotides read TGTGCCGGACACGGCGGGGGGGATACGCAGTATTTT. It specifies CAGHGGGDTQYF.

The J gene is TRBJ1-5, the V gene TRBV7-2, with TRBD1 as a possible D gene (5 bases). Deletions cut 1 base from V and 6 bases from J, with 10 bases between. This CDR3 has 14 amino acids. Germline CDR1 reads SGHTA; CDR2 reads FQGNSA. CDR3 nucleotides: TGTGCCAGCAGCTTAGGACAGAGGAGTCAGCCCCAGCATTTT. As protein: CASSLGQRSQPQHF. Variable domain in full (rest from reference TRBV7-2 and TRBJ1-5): GAGVSQSPSNKVTEKGKDVELRCDPISGHTALYWYRQSLGQGLEFLIYFQGNSAPDKSGLPSDRFSAERTGGSVSTLTIQRTQQEDSAVYLCASSLGQRSQPQHFGDGTRLSIL.